This T cell receptor (beta chain) emerged from a study of cytomegalovirus exposure and HLA in healthy donors. Study outcomes and limitations: Upon later analysis, TCR association rates were observed to vary by HLA locus, being highest for DRB1 and lowest for HLA-C. Fewer N-insertions (relative to the approximately 670-donor mean) were reportedly seen in an Asian-associated ancestry cluster in a later analysis. Cytomegalovirus-associated TCR beta chains were listed, numbering 164.

To note about this clone: Its target is not known.

PCR used 60 Vbeta primers and 13 Jbeta primers. Measured with immunoSEQ multiplex PCR; TCRdb has only the in-frame clones, and not every one. The sample lists about 120,000 clones, approximately 75% occurring once. J gave up 4 bases and V 4 bases, and 15 bases lay outside the gene matches. The length of the CDR3 is 19 residues. Per germline, CDR1 MNHEY and CDR2 SMNVEV (reference sequence). This sequence originates from a man younger than 40 in good health and CMV-seronegative. The specimen sequenced was PBMCs. V usage is TRBV27 and J usage is TRBJ2-6, with 8 bases fitting TRBD2. CDR3 DNA sequence: TGTGCCAGCAGTTCGCCGTGGGCGGGGGGTCGGGGCGGGGCCAACGTCCTGACTTTC. This gives the protein CASSSPWAGGRGGANVLTF.